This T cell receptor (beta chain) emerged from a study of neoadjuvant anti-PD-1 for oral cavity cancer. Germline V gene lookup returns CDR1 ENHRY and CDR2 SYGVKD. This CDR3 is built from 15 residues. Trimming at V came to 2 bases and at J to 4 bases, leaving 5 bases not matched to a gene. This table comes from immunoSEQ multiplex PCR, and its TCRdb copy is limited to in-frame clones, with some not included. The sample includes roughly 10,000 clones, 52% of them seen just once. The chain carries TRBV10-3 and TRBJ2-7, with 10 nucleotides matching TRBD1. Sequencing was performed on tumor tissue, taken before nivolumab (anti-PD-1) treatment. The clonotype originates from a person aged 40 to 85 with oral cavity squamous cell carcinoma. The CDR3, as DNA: TGTGCCATCAGTGAGGGGGACAGGGGAAGATACGAGCAGTACTTC. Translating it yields CAISEGDRGRYEQYF.